This passage covers 25 T cell receptor beta chains from one sample sequenced in a study of T cell responses to AZD1222 COVID-19 vaccine. The table came from immunoSEQ multiplex PCR; TCRdb's copy has only in-frame clones and leaves some out. The repertoire holds about 69,000 clones, 83% seen once, with roughly 25% in the top ten. Sequencing was performed on peripheral blood, taken 28 days after the second AZD1222 dose. Every receptor here comes from an adult who received the AZD1222 COVID-19 vaccine.

The chain recombines TRBV6-5 with TRBJ1-6; D ambiguous. Trimming removed 2 bases at V and 7 bases at J, with 15 bases between. Germline CDR1 MNHEY, CDR2 SVGAGI. There are 16 residues in the CDR3. CDR3 loop: CASSYDVATTNSPLHF. The CDR3 bases are TGTGCCAGCAGTTACGATGTCGCGACAACCAATTCACCCCTCCACTTT.

V usage is TRBV9 and J usage is TRBJ2-2; TRBD1 matches 8 bases. Per the germline V gene, CDR1 is SGDLS and CDR2 is YYNGEE. CDR3 length: 15 amino acids. Trimming removed 6 bases from V and 4 bases from J; junction bases left unmatched: 8. As DNA, the CDR3 is TGTGCCAGCAATCGTATCGGGACAGGCACCGGGGAGCTGTTTTTT. Translated: CASNRIGTGTGELFF.

The chain couples TRBV12-5 to TRBJ1-5; maybe TRBD1 (5 bases). The length of the CDR3 is 16 residues. Germline V CDR1 and CDR2: LGHNT, FRNRAP. Trimming removed 2 bases at V and 4 bases at J, with 15 bases between. The CDR3 loop reads CASGLSHGTGNQPQHF. CDR3 in DNA: TGTGCTAGTGGTTTGTCACATGGGACGGGGAATCAGCCCCAGCATTTT. Looking up the rest from reference TRBV12-5 and TRBJ1-5 gives the full variable domain: DARVTQTPRHKVTEMGQEVTMRCQPILGHNTVFWYRQTMMQGLELLAYFRNRAPLDDSGMPKDRFSAEMPDATLATLKIQPSEPRDSAVYFCASGLSHGTGNQPQHFGDGTRLSIL.

The V and J genes are TRBV6-2 or TRBV6-3 and TRBJ2-3; 15 nucleotides align to TRBD2. V trimming: 2 bases; J trimming: 5 bases; junction bases outside the gene matches: 5. Germline CDR1 is MNHEY and CDR2 is SVGEGT. The CDR3 runs to 17 residues. The CDR3 loop reads CASSYGLAGGPGDTQYF. CDR3 bases: TGTGCCAGCAGTTACGGACTAGCGGGGGGGCCGGGAGATACGCAGTATTTT.

The chain is built from TRBV11-2 and TRBJ1-1; D is uncertain. This CDR3 has 13 residues. V dropped 3 bases and J dropped 7 bases, with 12 bases sitting between them. Per the germline V gene, CDR1 is SGHAT and CDR2 is FQNNGV. DNA for the CDR3: TGTGCCAGCAGCTTGTTCCACGGGTATGAAGCTTTCTTT. This gives the protein CASSLFHGYEAFF.

The rearrangement joins TRBV7-3 to TRBJ2-3; possibly TRBD1 for D (6 bases). The germline V and J ends were trimmed by 1 base and 4 bases, with 12 bases remaining between them. CDR1 is SGHTA and CDR2 is FQGTGA in the germline V gene. The CDR3 has 15 amino acids. CDR3 in amino acids: CASSLSRTVADTQYF. DNA for the CDR3: TGTGCCAGCAGCTTAAGCAGGACAGTCGCAGATACGCAGTATTTT.

The CDR3 nucleotides read TGTGCCAGCAGCCAAATAGGGACTGGGGATTGGGATACGCAGTATTTT. Translating gives CASSQIGTGDWDTQYF. This sequence joins TRBV4-2 and TRBJ2-3; D is possibly TRBD2 (6 bases). V lost 2 bases to trimming and J lost 6 bases, with 18 bases between them. Germline V gives CDR1 LGHNA, CDR2 YNFKEQ. This CDR3 spans 16 amino acids.

This clone is deemed medium-sized. The rearrangement uses TRBV7-9 and TRBJ2-1, with a possible D match to TRBD2 (6 bases). V was pared by 3 bases and J by 9 bases, with 15 bases between. The germline V gene has CDR1 SEHNR and CDR2 FQNEAQ (reference sequence). This CDR3 has 14 amino acids. Here the CDR3 DNA reads TGTGCCAGCAGCTTTAATGGTCTAGCGAGTGAGCAGTTCTTC. Translating it yields CASSFNGLASEQFF.

The V gene is TRBV7-3, the J gene TRBJ1-2; the D gene is possibly TRBD1 (5 bases). Germline V lookup: CDR1 SGHTA, CDR2 FQGTGA. The CDR3 runs to 14 residues. With 5 bases removed from V and 4 bases from J, the gap between germline ends came to 14 bases. CDR3 protein: CASSPGTGSYGYTF. The CDR3 nucleotides read TGTGCCAGCAGCCCCGGGACTGGAAGCTATGGCTACACCTTC. Full variable domain (rest looked up from reference TRBV7-3 and TRBJ1-2): GAGVSQTPSNKVTEKGKYVELRCDPISGHTALYWYRQSLGQGPEFLIYFQGTGAADDSGLPNDRFFAVRPEGSVSTLKIQRTERGDSAVYLCASSPGTGSYGYTFGSGTRLTVV.

V usage is TRBV18 and J usage is TRBJ1-1, with D possibly being TRBD1 (5 bases). Trimming removed 3 bases from V and 1 base from J, with 9 bases in between. Germline V lookup: CDR1 KGHSH, CDR2 LQKENI. This CDR3 is 14 amino acids long. The CDR3 protein is CASSPRQQNTEAFF. The DNA of the CDR3 is TGTGCCAGCTCACCCCGACAGCAGAACACTGAAGCTTTCTTT.

This clone has just one count. The CDR3 spells CSVGEPGASNQPQHF. The CDR3 coding sequence is TGCAGCGTTGGCGAGCCAGGGGCTAGCAATCAGCCCCAGCATTTT. The chain employs TRBV29-1 and TRBJ1-5; D perhaps matches TRBD1 (6 bases). With 4 bases removed from V and 0 bases from J, the gap between germline ends came to 13 bases. Germline V gives CDR1 SQVTM, CDR2 ANQGSEA. This CDR3 comprises 15 residues.

This clone has only one observation. This chain uses TRBV5-6 with TRBJ1-3, with 9 bases identical to TRBD1. Trimming cost V 7 bases and J 4 bases; bases outside gene matches: 9. The CDR3 is made up of 15 amino acids. Per germline, CDR1 SGHDT and CDR2 YYEEEE. CDR3 amino acids: CASQYRGLPGNTIYF. The DNA of the CDR3 is TGTGCCAGCCAATACAGGGGGCTTCCGGGAAACACCATATATTTT.

This chain joins TRBV4-1 and TRBJ2-1, with a weak D call TRBD2 (6 bases). V was clipped by 0 bases and J by 14 bases, with 14 bases between them. The CDR3 length is 13 residues. Germline CDR1 MGHRA, CDR2 YSYEKL. The CDR3 DNA is TGCGCCAGCAGCCAAGAGCATCTAGCGAGTGAGTTCTTC. Its protein product is CASSQEHLASEFF.

The V gene is TRBV2, the J gene TRBJ1-1; no definite D call. The CDR3 runs 14 residues. Germline V gives CDR1 SNHLY, CDR2 FYNNEI. V gave up 3 bases and J gave up 1 base, with 9 bases separating them. The CDR3: CASSEVQPNTEAFF. The CDR3 DNA is TGTGCCAGCAGTGAGGTACAGCCGAACACTGAAGCTTTCTTT. The variable domain in full, with the rest retrieved from reference TRBV2 and TRBJ1-1, is EPEVTQTPSHQVTQMGQEVILRCVPISNHLYFYWYRQILGQKVEFLVSFYNNEISEKSEIFDDQFSVERPDGSNFTLKIRSTKLEDSAMYFCASSEVQPNTEAFFGQGTRLTVV.

The V call is TRBV5-1, the J call TRBJ2-5, with D perhaps being TRBD1 or TRBD2 (6 bases each). The CDR3 has 16 amino acids. The V gene lost 4 bases and the J gene lost 5 bases, with 21 bases spanning the gap. Germline loops: CDR1 SGHRS, CDR2 YFSETQ. Here the CDR3 reads CASSPGALPAGETQYF. DNA of the CDR3: TGCGCCAGCAGCCCGGGGGCCCTACCGGCTGGGGAGACCCAGTACTTC.

This clone has only one observation. The J gene is TRBJ1-3, the V gene TRBV6-6; 10 bases are shared with TRBD1. V lost 5 bases and J lost 8; bases outside the gene matches: 9. The CDR3 loop spans 15 amino acids. Germline V gene sequence: CDR1 MNHNY, CDR2 SVGAGI (reference sequence). CDR3: CASSTLTGGADTIYF. The CDR3 bases are TGTGCCAGCAGTACCCTGACAGGGGGCGCGGACACCATATATTTT.

J is TRBJ2-7 and V is TRBV10-3; D tentatively fits TRBD1 or TRBD2 (6 bases each). V gave up 3 bases and J gave up 0 bases, with 15 bases separating them. CDR3 length: 16 amino acids. Germline CDR1 reads ENHRY; CDR2 reads SYGVKD. CDR3 coding DNA: TGTGCCATCAGTGATTCCCACGGGGGCCTCTCCTACGAGCAGTACTTC. Protein product: CAISDSHGGLSYEQYF.

Concerning this clone: Within the sample, other DNA sequences also encode this same CDR3. The genes are TRBV5-6 and TRBJ2-3; D is undetermined. The length of the CDR3 is 13 residues. From germline, CDR1 is SGHDT and CDR2 YYEEEE. Trimming removed 1 base at V and 4 bases at J, with 7 bases between. CDR3 region: CASSLNNADTQYF. The CDR3 bases are TGTGCCAGCAGCTTGAACAATGCAGATACGCAGTATTTT.

J is TRBJ1-3 and V is TRBV28; D call uncertain. This CDR3 comprises 13 residues. With 3 bases removed from V and 6 bases from J, the gap between germline ends came to 9 bases. Looked up from germline, CDR1 is MDHEN and CDR2 is SYDVKM. CDR3: CASSFPGQNTIYF. For the CDR3, the DNA is TGTGCCAGCAGTTTCCCGGGTCAAAACACCATATATTTT.

This clone was counted once. In nucleotides, the CDR3 is TGTGCCAGCAGCGCGACTGGGAGTCGGGATACGCAGTATTTT. Translating gives CASSATGSRDTQYF. The V call is TRBV9, the J call TRBJ2-3; TRBD2 is a possible D gene (5 bases). Germline-derived CDR1 and CDR2 are SGDLS and YYNGEE. The V gene lost 3 bases and the J gene lost 6 bases, with 14 bases spanning the gap. CDR3 length: 14 residues.

The chain combines TRBV5-1 with TRBJ1-1; tentatively, D is TRBD1 (6 bases). CDR1 SGHRS and CDR2 YFSETQ come from the germline V gene. This CDR3 contains 14 residues. Trimming cost V 0 bases and J 8 bases, with 14 bases left between them. CDR3 in amino acids: CASSLGQEGLEAFF. The CDR3 coding sequence is TGCGCCAGCAGCTTGGGACAGGAAGGGCTAGAAGCTTTCTTT.

This clone was observed once. The rearrangement links TRBV15 to TRBJ1-4, with 9 bases identical to TRBD1. Germline CDR1 LNHNV, CDR2 YYDKDF (reference sequence). The ends lost 1 base at V and 5 bases at J; junction bases unmatched: 2. The CDR3 is 15 residues long. The CDR3 spells CATSRGDRGNEKLFF. Written as DNA, the CDR3 is TGTGCCACCAGCAGAGGAGACAGGGGGAATGAAAAACTGTTTTTT.

The chain recombines TRBV10-1 with TRBJ2-2; D is undetermined. CDR1 and CDR2 (germline): WNHNN, SYGVQD (reference sequence). The CDR3 loop spans 16 amino acids. Trimming removed 0 bases at V and 0 bases at J, with 8 bases between. CDR3 sequence: CASSESVGANTGELFF. In DNA, the CDR3 is TGCGCCAGCAGTGAGTCTGTGGGCGCGAACACCGGGGAGCTGTTTTTT.

This clone turned up a few times. The chain uses TRBV5-4 and TRBJ2-7; no firm D call. The CDR3 totals 14 residues. CDR1 and CDR2 (germline): SGHNT, YYREEE (reference sequence). Trimming left V 0 bases short and J 0 bases short, with 7 bases between. CDR3 sequence (DNA): TGTGCCAGCAGCTTGGCTGGAGCCTCCTACGAGCAGTACTTC. This codes for CASSLAGASYEQYF.

The J gene is TRBJ1-1, the V gene TRBV10-3, with a weak D call TRBD1 (5 bases). The V and J ends lost 6 bases and 6 bases respectively, with 14 bases between them. Germline-derived CDR1 and CDR2 are ENHRY and SYGVKD. The CDR3 spans 13 residues. CDR3 region: CAISFDRDAEAFF. The CDR3 DNA reads as TGTGCCATCAGCTTTGACCGGGACGCTGAAGCTTTCTTT.